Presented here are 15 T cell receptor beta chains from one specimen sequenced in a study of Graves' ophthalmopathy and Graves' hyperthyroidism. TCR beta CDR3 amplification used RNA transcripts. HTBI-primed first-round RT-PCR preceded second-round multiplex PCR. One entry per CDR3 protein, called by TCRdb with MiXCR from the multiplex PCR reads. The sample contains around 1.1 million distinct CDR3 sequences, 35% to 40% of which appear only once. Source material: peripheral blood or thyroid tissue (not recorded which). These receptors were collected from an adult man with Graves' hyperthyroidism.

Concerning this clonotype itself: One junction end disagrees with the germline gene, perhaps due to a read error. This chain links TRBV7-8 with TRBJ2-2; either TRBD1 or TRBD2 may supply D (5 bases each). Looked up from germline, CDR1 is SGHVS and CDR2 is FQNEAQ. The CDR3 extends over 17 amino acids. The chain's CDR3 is CASRTEVTRGRTGELFF. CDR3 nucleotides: TGTGCCAGCAGAACAGAAGTGACCCGGGGCCGGACCGGAGAGCTGTTTTTT.

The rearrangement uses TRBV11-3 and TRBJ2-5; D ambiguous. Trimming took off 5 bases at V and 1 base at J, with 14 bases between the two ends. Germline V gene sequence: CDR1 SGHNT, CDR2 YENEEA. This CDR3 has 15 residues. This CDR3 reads CASSPDRPFQETQYF. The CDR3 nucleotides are TGTGCCAGCAGCCCAGATCGACCATTCCAAGAGACCCAGTACTTC.

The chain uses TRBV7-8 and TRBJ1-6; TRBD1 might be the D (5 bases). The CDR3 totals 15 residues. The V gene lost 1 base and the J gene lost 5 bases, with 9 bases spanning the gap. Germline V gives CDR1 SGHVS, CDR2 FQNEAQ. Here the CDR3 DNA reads TGTGCCAGCAGCTTAGTTGTAGGGGATAATTCACCCCTCCACTTT. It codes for CASSLVVGDNSPLHF.

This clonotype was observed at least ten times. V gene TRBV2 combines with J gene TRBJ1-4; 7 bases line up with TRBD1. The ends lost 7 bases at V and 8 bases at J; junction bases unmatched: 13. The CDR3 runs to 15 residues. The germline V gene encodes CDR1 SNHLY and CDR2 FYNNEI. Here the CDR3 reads CASTLRTGNLEKLFF. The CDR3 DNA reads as TGTGCCAGCACCTTGAGGACAGGAAACCTAGAAAAACTGTTTTTT.

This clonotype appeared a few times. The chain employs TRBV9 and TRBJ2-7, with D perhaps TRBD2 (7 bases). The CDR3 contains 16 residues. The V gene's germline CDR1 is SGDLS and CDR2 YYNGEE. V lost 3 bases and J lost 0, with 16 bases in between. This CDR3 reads CASSAGRGALSYEQYF. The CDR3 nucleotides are TGTGCCAGCAGCGCCGGACGGGGGGCACTCTCCTACGAGCAGTACTTC.

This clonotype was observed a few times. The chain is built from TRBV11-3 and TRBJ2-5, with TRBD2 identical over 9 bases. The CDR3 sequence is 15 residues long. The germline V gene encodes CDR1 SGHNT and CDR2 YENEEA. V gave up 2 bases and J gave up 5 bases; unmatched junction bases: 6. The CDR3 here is CASSLYLAGRETQYF. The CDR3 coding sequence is TGTGCCAGCAGCTTATACCTAGCGGGACGCGAGACCCAGTACTTC.

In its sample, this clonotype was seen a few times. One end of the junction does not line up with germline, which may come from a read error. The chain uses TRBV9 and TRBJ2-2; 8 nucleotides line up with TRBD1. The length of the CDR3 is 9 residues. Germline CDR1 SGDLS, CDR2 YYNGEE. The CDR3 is CASNVQGAF. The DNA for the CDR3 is TGTGCCAGCAACGTGCAGGGGGCCTTT.

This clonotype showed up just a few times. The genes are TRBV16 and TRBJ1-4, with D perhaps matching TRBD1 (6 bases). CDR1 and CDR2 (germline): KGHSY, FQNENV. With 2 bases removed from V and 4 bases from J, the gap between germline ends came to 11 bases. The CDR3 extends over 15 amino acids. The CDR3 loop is CASSQKQGYNEKLFF. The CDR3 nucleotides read TGTGCCAGCAGCCAAAAACAGGGATATAATGAAAAACTGTTTTTT. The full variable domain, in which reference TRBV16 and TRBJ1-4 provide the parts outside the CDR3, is GEEVAQTPKHLVRGEGQKAKLYCAPIKGHSYVFWYQQVLKNEFKFLISFQNENVFDETGMPKERFSAKCLPNSPCSLEIQATKLEDSAVYFCASSQKQGYNEKLFFGSGTQLSVL.

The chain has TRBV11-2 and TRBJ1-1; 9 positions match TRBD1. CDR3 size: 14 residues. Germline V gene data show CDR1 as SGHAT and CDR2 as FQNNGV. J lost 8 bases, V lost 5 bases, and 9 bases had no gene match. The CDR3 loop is CASSAGQGLIEAFF. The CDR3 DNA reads TGTGCCAGCAGCGCAGGACAGGGGTTGATCGAAGCTTTCTTT.

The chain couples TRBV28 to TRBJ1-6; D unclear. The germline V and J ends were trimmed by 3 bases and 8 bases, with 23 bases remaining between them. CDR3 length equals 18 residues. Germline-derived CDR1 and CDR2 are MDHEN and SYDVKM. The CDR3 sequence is CASSFSSLWFNGYSPLHF. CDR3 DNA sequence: TGTGCCAGCAGTTTCTCGTCTCTTTGGTTCAACGGGTATTCACCCCTCCACTTT.

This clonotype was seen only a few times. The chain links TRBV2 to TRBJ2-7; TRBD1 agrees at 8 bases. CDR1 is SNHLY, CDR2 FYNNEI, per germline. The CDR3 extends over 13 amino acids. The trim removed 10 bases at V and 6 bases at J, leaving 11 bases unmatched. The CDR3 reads CAIGRTGLREQYF. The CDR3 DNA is TGTGCCATCGGCCGGACAGGGTTACGCGAGCAGTACTTC. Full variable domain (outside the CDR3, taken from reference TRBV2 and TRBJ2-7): EPEVTQTPSHQVTQMGQEVILRCVPISNHLYFYWYRQILGQKVEFLVSFYNNEISEKSEIFDDQFSVERPDGSNFTLKIRSTKLEDSAMYFCAIGRTGLREQYFGPGTRLTVT.

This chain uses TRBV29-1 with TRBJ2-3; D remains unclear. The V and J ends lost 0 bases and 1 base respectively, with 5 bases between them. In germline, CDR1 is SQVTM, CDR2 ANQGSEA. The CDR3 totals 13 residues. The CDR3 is CSVEDTRTDTQYF. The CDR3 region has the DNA TGCAGCGTTGAAGACACCCGCACAGATACGCAGTATTTT.

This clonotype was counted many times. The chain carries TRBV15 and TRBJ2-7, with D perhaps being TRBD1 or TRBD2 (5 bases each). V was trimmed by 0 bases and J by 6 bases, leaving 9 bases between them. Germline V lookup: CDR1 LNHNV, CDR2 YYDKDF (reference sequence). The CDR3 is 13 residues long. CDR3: CATSRDLGTEQYF. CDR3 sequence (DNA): TGTGCCACCAGCAGAGATCTGGGGACCGAGCAGTACTTC.

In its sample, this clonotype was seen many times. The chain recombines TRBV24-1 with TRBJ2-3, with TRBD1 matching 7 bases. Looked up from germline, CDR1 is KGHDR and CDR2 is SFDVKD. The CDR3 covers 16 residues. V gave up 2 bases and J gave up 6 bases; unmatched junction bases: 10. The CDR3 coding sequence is TGTGCCACCAGTGATTGGGGTGACAGGGATAGGGATACGCAGTATTTT. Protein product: CATSDWGDRDRDTQYF.

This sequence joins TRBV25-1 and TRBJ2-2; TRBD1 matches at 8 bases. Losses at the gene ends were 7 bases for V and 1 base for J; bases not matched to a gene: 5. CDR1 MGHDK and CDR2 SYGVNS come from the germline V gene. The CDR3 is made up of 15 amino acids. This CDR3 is CASKGQGENTGELFF. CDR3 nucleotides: TGTGCCAGCAAAGGACAGGGAGAGAACACCGGGGAGCTGTTTTTT.